Sequencing of this TCR beta chain was carried out in a study of T cell changes during pregnancy in multiple sclerosis. Here immunoSEQ multiplex PCR was the method, and the copy in TCRdb shows in-frame clones only, minus some. The sample lists around 3,500 clones, just over 85% occurring once. Germline assignment: CDR1 LNHDA and CDR2 SQIVND (reference sequence). V was trimmed by 10 bases and J by 4 bases, leaving 13 bases between them. The CDR3 length is 13 residues. The chain is built from TRBV19 and TRBJ1-4; maybe TRBD1 (6 bases). The receptor was isolated from a female donor in good health, enrolled as a control in a pregnancy study. The sample in question was CD8+ T cells from peripheral blood mononuclear cells, obtained in the first trimester of pregnancy. This CDR3 reads CATARTDNEKLFF. CDR3 sequence (DNA): TGTGCCACCGCAAGGACAGATAATGAAAAACTGTTTTTT.